This T cell receptor (beta chain) was observed in a study of a mutant IDH1 vaccine in newly diagnosed glioma. Germline lookup yields CDR1 DFQATT and CDR2 SNEGSKA (reference sequence). With 3 bases removed from V and 4 bases from J, the gap between germline ends came to 7 bases. The CDR3 runs 11 residues. Repertoires were generated with immunoSEQ multiplex PCR, while TCRdb's copy carries only in-frame clones and drops some. The sample contains 20,000 to 30,000 clones, about nine tenths of which appear only once. As for time point: baseline, week 1 (first vaccination visit). As to treatment: pre-vaccination baseline after standard-of-care therapy.

The TCR originated in a man aged 25 to 40 with glioma. This specimen consisted of PBMCs, obtained from a glioma patient treated with radiotherapy, temozolomide or both. The chain combines TRBV20-1 with TRBJ2-7, with D possibly being TRBD1 or TRBD2 (5 bases each). The CDR3 bases are TGCAGTGCTAGCAGGGAGTACGAGCAGTACTTC. As protein: CSASREYEQYF.